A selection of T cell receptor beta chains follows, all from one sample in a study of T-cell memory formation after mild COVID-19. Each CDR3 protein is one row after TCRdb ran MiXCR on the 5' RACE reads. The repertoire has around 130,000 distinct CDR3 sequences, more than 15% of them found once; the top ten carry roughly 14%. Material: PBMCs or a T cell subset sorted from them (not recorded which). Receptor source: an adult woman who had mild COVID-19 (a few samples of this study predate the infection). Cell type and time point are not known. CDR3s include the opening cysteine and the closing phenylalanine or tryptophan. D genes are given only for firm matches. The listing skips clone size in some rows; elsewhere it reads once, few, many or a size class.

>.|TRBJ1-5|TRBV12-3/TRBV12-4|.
TGTGCCAGCAGGGTCGGGGGGAGCAATCAGCCCCAGCATTTT
CASRVGGSNQPQHF
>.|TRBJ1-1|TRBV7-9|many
TGTGCCAGCAGCTTAACGAGGGAAGCTTTCTTT
CASSLTREAFF
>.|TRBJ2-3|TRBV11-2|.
TGTGCCAGCAGCTTAGTTAGCACAGATACGCAGTATTTT
CASSLVSTDTQYF
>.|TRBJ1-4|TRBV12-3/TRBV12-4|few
TGTGCCAGCGGCCTGCTGGTCAATGAAAAACTGTTTTTT
CASGLLVNEKLFF
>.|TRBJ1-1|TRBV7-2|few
TGTGCCAGCAGCCCTCCAGGGAGGGCCAGGGGTAGTGAAGCTTTCTTT
CASSPPGRARGSEAFF
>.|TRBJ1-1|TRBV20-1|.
TGCAGTGCTAGATATACCGGGGGGGTGGTCACTGAAGCTTTCTTT
CSARYTGGVVTEAFF
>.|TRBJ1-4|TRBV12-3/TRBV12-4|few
TGTGCCAGCAGTTTGGGGCAGGGGAATGAAAAACTGTTTTTT
CASSLGQGNEKLFF
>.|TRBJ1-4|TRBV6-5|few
TGTGCCAGCAGCCGCCAACCTACAGGGACGGTTAATGAAAAACTGTTTTTT
CASSRQPTGTVNEKLFF
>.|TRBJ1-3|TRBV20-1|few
TGCAGTGCTGAGGACATACGCCTCTCTGGAAACACCATATATTTT
CSAEDIRLSGNTIYF
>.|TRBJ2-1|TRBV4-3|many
TGCGCCAGCAGCCAAGGGCACGGGGGAGGGGGGATGGAGCAGTTCTTC
CASSQGHGGGGMEQFF
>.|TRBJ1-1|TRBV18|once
TGTGCCAGCTCAGATTGGGAGAACACTGAAGCTTTCTTT
CASSDWENTEAFF
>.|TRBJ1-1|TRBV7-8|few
TGTGCCAGCAGCTTCAGCAGGGGCCAAGCTTTCTTT
CASSFSRGQAFF
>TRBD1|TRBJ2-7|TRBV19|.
TGTGCCAGTAGTACCGGGACAGGGGGCTTCTACGAGCAGTACTTC
CASSTGTGGFYEQYF
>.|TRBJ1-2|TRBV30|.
TGTGCCTATGGAGTGGCAGTCGGGTATGGCTACACCTTC
CAYGVAVGYGYTF
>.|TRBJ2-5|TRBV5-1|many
TGCGCCAGCAGCTTGGTATCCCAGAGCCAAGAGACCCAGTACTTC
CASSLVSQSQETQYF
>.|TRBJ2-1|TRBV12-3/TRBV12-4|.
TGTGCCAGCAGTTTAGTAGGGGGAGGACTCACCTACAATGAGCAGTTCTTC
CASSLVGGGLTYNEQFF
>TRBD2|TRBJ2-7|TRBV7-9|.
TGTGCCAGCAGCTGGACTAGCGGGATCGACTCCTACGAGCAGTACTTC
CASSWTSGIDSYEQYF
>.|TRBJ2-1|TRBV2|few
TGTGCCAGCAGTGATTTAGAAAAGGGAGACAGGAATGAGCAGTTCTTC
CASSDLEKGDRNEQFF
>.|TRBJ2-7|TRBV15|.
TGTGCCACCAGCAGAGATAAACAGTACGAGCAGTACTTC
CATSRDKQYEQYF
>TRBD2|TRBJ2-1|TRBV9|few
TGTGCCAGCAGCGTAGATCCCCCGGGAGGCCTCTACAATGAGCAGTTCTTC
CASSVDPPGGLYNEQFF
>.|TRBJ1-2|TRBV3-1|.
TGTGCCAGCAGCCAAGGAAACCACTATGGCTACACCTTC
CASSQGNHYGYTF
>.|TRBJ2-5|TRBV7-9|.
TGTGCCAGCAGCTTAGTAGGCAGTATATTCCAAGAGACCCAGTACTTC
CASSLVGSIFQETQYF
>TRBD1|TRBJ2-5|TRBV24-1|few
TGTGCCACCAGTGATATGGGGACAGGGGGCCGCGAGACCCAGTACTTC
CATSDMGTGGRETQYF
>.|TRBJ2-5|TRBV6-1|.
TGTGCCAGCAGTGAAGATTGGGGAGAGACCCAGTACTTC
CASSEDWGETQYF
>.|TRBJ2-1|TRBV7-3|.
TGTGCCAGCAGCCCAGACACGAGCTCCTACAATGAGCAGTTCTTC
CASSPDTSSYNEQFF
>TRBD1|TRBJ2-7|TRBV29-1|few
TGCAGCGTTGGGGTTGGGACAGGCTACGAGCAGTACTTC
CSVGVGTGYEQYF
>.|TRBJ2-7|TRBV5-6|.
TGTGCCAGCAGATCGGCCCCGTCCTACGAGCAGTACTTC
CASRSAPSYEQYF
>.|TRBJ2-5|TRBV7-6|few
TGTGCCAGCAGCTTAATTAGGGGTCCGGGGGAGACCCAGTACTTC
CASSLIRGPGETQYF
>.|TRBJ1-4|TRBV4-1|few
TGCGCCAGCAGCCAAGAATACGGGACAACTAATGAAAAACTGTTTTTT
CASSQEYGTTNEKLFF
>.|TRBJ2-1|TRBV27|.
TGTGCCAGCAGTTTCCGCCCTCCGAGCTCCTACAATGAGCAGTTCTTC
CASSFRPPSSYNEQFF
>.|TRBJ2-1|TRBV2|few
TGTGCCAGGGACCGTACACCTTCGGGCAATGAGCAGTTCTTC
CARDRTPSGNEQFF
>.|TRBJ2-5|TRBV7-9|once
TGTGCCAGCAGCCAGGGGATGAAGACCCAGTACTTC
CASSQGMKTQYF
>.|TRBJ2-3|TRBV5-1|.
TGCGCCAGCAGCTTGATGAGTTTCGGTTCAGATACGCAGTATTTT
CASSLMSFGSDTQYF
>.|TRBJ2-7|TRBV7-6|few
TGTGCCAGCAGCTTAGCGGGTGCCAGGGGCCTCTACGAGCAGTACTTC
CASSLAGARGLYEQYF
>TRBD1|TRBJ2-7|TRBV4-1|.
TGCGCCAGCAGCCCCCGGGACAGGGGGGACGAGCAGTACTTC
CASSPRDRGDEQYF
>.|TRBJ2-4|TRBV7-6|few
TGTGCCAGCAGCTTAGGGCAGGGGAACATTCAGTACTTC
CASSLGQGNIQYF
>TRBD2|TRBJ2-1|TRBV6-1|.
TGTGCCAGCAGTGAAGTTGGGACTAGCGGGAGTTTCCATGAGCAGTTCTTC
CASSEVGTSGSFHEQFF
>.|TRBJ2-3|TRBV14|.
TGTGCCAGCAGCCATCCAGACCGGAGGGATACGCAGTATTTT
CASSHPDRRDTQYF
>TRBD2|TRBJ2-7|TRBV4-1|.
TGCGCCAGCAGCCAAGATGGGAGGGGTGCGTGGTACGAGCAGTACTTC
CASSQDGRGAWYEQYF
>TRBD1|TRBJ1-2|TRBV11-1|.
TGTGCCAGCAGCTTCGACAGGGGAGGTTATGGCTACACCTTC
CASSFDRGGYGYTF
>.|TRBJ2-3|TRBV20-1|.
TGCAGTGCTGTCAAGGGGAGCACAGATACGCAGTATTTT
CSAVKGSTDTQYF
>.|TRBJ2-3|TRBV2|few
TGTGCCAGCAAGGCACGAAGCACAGATACGCAGTATTTT
CASKARSTDTQYF
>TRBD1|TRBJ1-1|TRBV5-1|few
TGCGCCAGCAGCGCCGGACAGGGGGGAGGCACTGAAGCTTTCTTT
CASSAGQGGGTEAFF
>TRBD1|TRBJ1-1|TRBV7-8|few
TGTGCCAGCAGCCTTCAACAGGGGTGGGACACTGAAGCTTTCTTT
CASSLQQGWDTEAFF
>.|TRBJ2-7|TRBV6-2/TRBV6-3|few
TGTGCCAGCAGTTACTCCCCCGGGAGCGAGCAGTACTTC
CASSYSPGSEQYF
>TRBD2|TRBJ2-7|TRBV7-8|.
TGTGCCAGCAGCTTAGAAAGCGGGGGGGCAGTGTACGAGCAGTACTTC
CASSLESGGAVYEQYF
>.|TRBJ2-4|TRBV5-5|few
TGTGCCAGCAGCTTGGGGTACCTAGCCAAAAACATTCAGTACTTC
CASSLGYLAKNIQYF
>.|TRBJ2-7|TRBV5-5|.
TGTGCCAGCAGCCCCCATTCGGACGGTTTAGGTCGAGGTTTC
CASSPHSDGLGRGF
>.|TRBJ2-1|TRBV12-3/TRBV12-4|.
TGTGCCAGCAGTTTCGGGGTGGGTGAGCAGTTCTTC
CASSFGVGEQFF
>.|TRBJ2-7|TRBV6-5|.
TGTGCCAGCAGTTACTTGCAGGGCTACGAGCAGTACTTC
CASSYLQGYEQYF
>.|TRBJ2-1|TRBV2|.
TGTGCCAGCAAGGGGACGGTAGACAATGAGCAGTTCTTC
CASKGTVDNEQFF
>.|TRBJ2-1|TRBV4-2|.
TGTGCCAGCAGCCAGGGACCAGTGGGGTTCGACAATGAGCAGTTCTTC
CASSQGPVGFDNEQFF
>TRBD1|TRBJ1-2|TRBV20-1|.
TGCAGTGCTCCCCCCGTCCCGGGACAGGGATTGGAGGGCTACACCTTC
CSAPPVPGQGLEGYTF
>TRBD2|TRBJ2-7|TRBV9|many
TGTGCCAGCAGCCGGACTAGCGGCACCTACGAGCAGTACTTC
CASSRTSGTYEQYF
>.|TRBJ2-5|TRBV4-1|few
TGCGCCAGCAGCCAAGGACTCGGGAGTCCTCAAGAGACCCAGTACTTC
CASSQGLGSPQETQYF
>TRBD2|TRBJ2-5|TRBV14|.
TGTGCCAGCAGCCAAATCGTCCTAGCGGGGATACAAGAGACCCAGTACTTC
CASSQIVLAGIQETQYF
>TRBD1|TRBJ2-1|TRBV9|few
TGTGCCAGCAGCCCCCGGGACAGGGGCTACAATGAGCAGTTCTTC
CASSPRDRGYNEQFF
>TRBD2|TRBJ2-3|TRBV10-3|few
TGTGCCATCAGTCCCCCCCGGAGCAGCGGGAGTAGATTTGCCACAGATACGCAGTATTTT
CAISPPRSSGSRFATDTQYF
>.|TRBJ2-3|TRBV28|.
TGTGCCAGCAGACCGGGGACTTCCGGCACAGATACGCAGTATTTT
CASRPGTSGTDTQYF
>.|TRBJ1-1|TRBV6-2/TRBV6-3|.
TGTGCCAGCAGACAGGATTTCCTGAACACTGAAGCTTTCTTT
CASRQDFLNTEAFF